A selection of T cell receptor beta chains follows, all from one sample in a study of shared clonotypes between healthy human individuals. The repertoire was sequenced with immunoSEQ multiplex PCR; TCRdb's copy has only in-frame clones and lacks some. The sample has around 2,000,000 clones; around 93% are singletons. The specimen sequenced was naive CD8+ T cells from PBMCs. Receptor source: a man aged 18 to 29 in good health. Some clones in this sample may be carry-over from other donors' samples. Each CDR3 is given with its conserved first and last residue. D genes are given only for firm matches.

j_gene | v_gene | d_gene | CDR3nt | CDR3aa
TRBJ2-1 | TRBV29-1 | TRBD1 | TGCAGCGTTCCGACAGGGATCAATGAGCAGTTCTTC | CSVPTGINEQFF
TRBJ2-1 | TRBV27 | TRBD2 | TGTGCCAGCAGTGTTATCGCGGGACTAGCAGGCAATGAGCAGTTCTTC | CASSVIAGLAGNEQFF
TRBJ2-7 | TRBV28 | . | TGTGCCAGCAGCCCGTACTCGAGCTCCTACGAGCAGTACTTC | CASSPYSSSYEQYF
TRBJ1-1 | TRBV2 | . | TGTGCCAGCAAAGGTGATGGATTCACTGAAGCTTTCTTT | CASKGDGFTEAFF
TRBJ2-5 | TRBV6-1 | TRBD1 | TGTGCCAGCAGTGCCCGGACAGGTTTTTCCCCAGAGACCCAGTACTTC | CASSARTGFSPETQYF
TRBJ2-3 | TRBV7-9 | . | TGTGCCAGCAGCTCCAAAGACGGTAGGGTTAGAGATACGCAGTATTTT | CASSSKDGRVRDTQYF
TRBJ2-2 | TRBV9 | . | TGTGCCAGCAGCGTAGGCTGGACACCCAGCGCCGGGGAGCTGTTTTTT | CASSVGWTPSAGELFF
TRBJ2-1 | TRBV9 | . | TGTGCCAGCAGCGTGGCGGGGATCCTGGGCTATGAGCAGTTCTTC | CASSVAGILGYEQFF
TRBJ1-2 | TRBV9 | . | TGTGCCAGCAGCGTTGGACCGGGGGGGGTAGGCTATGGCTACACCTTC | CASSVGPGGVGYGYTF
TRBJ2-2 | TRBV4-1 | . | TGCGCCAGCAGCCCGGACGGACCAACCGGGGAGCTGTTTTTT | CASSPDGPTGELFF
TRBJ2-7 | TRBV7-8 | . | TGTGCCAGCAGAGTTGACAGGTCCCGCTCCTACGAGCAGTACTTC | CASRVDRSRSYEQYF
TRBJ2-1 | TRBV29-1 | . | TGCAGCGGCGAACTGGGTTTCAATGAGCAGTTCTTC | CSGELGFNEQFF
TRBJ1-2 | TRBV28 | . | TGTGCCAGCAGTCCCCGGGACACCTTTAACTATGGCTACACCTTC | CASSPRDTFNYGYTF
TRBJ1-2 | TRBV6-5 | . | TGTGCCAGCAGTTACGGTCCTTATGATGGCTACACCTTC | CASSYGPYDGYTF
TRBJ1-2 | TRBV6-5 | . | TGTGCCAGCAGTTACCAGCCCCGGAGCTACTATGGCTACACCTTC | CASSYQPRSYYGYTF
TRBJ2-3 | TRBV27 | TRBD2 | TGTGCCAGCAACCCCATAGCGGGAGTGACAGATACGCAGTATTTT | CASNPIAGVTDTQYF
TRBJ2-5 | TRBV11-1 | . | TGTGCCAGCAGCTTATCCCAGCGGCCCCAAGAGACCCAGTACTTC | CASSLSQRPQETQYF
TRBJ2-7 | TRBV28 | . | TGTGCCAGCAGTCTTAGGACAAGATACGAGCAGTACTTC | CASSLRTRYEQYF
TRBJ2-2 | TRBV9 | TRBD2 | TGTGCCAGCAGCGTAGCCAAGGGACTAGCGGACGCGAACACCGGGGAGCTGTTTTTT | CASSVAKGLADANTGELFF
TRBJ2-3 | TRBV9 | . | TGTGCCAGCAGCGCATCCGGGCTTCGCACAGATACGCAGTATTTT | CASSASGLRTDTQYF
TRBJ2-3 | TRBV30 | . | TGTGCCTGGACGGTTGGGATTGGCAGGGAGGAAATAGATACGCAGTATTTT | CAWTVGIGREEIDTQYF
TRBJ1-3 | TRBV10-2 | TRBD1 | TGCGCCAGCAGTGAGAGGGACAGGGTCTTCTTCTCTGGAAACACCATATATTTT | CASSERDRVFFSGNTIYF
TRBJ2-7 | TRBV29-1 | . | TGCAGCGTTGGCCAGGGGAGCTCCTACGAGCAGTACTTC | CSVGQGSSYEQYF
TRBJ2-7 | TRBV19 | . | TGTGCCAGTACTATCCCAGGGGCCATCTACGAGCAGTACTTC | CASTIPGAIYEQYF
TRBJ2-4 | TRBV19 | . | TGTGCCAGTAGTATAGTTGCGTCCCCGGGCCAAAACATTCAGTACTTC | CASSIVASPGQNIQYF
TRBJ1-2 | TRBV19 | . | TGTGCCAGTAGTATAGATCTGGGACGGGACTATGGCTACACCTTC | CASSIDLGRDYGYTF
TRBJ2-1 | TRBV28 | TRBD1 | TGTGCCAGCTGTGCAGTTTCTAGTATTGGGGGACAGGGAGTAATCAATGAGCAGTTCTTC | CASCAVSSIGGQGVINEQFF
TRBJ2-7 | TRBV7-8 | . | TGTGCCAGCAGCGCTCTTCTTGGGGAGGAGAGGGGGGTCAAGTCCGAGCAGTACTTC | CASSALLGEERGVKSEQYF